This T cell receptor (beta chain) was recovered during a study of T cell repertoires in cytomegalovirus infection. At the level of the study: Recently described HLA-C-restricted plus well-studied HLA-B-restricted CMV epitopes were used. Broader study findings: Using cumulative public TCR beta family frequency, the authors identified those who carried CMV together with the relevant HLA.

This clonotype has a count of ten or more. Its target is unknown. The CDR3 is made up of 15 amino acids. Losses at the gene ends were 1 base for V and 5 bases for J; bases not matched to a gene: 2. The germline gives CDR1 SGHTA, CDR2 FQGNSA. Using its own MiXCR run on the reads, TCRdb lists one record per CDR3 protein. The sample holds 700,000 to 900,000 distinct CDR3 sequences, just under 30% seen once. The chain uses TRBV7-2 and TRBJ2-1; TRBD2 aligns across 10 bases. This TCR derives from a human donor in good health (CMV status not recorded). Some clones in this sample may be carry-over from other donors' samples. Source: cultured CD8+ T cells from PBMCs, taken from culture after CMV antigen stimulation. This CDR3 is CASSLVAGGHNEQFF. In DNA, the CDR3 is TGTGCCAGCAGCTTAGTAGCGGGGGGTCACAATGAGCAGTTCTTC.